The clone carrying this T cell receptor beta chain came up many times. Its antigen is not identified. This specimen belongs to a study of CD8+CD57+ T cells in acquired aplastic anemia. For the study at large: The mean DNA yield obtained from sorted CD4+ and CD8+ cells came to approximately 3.2 ug.

Study-wide results and caveats: Significance was not reached for CD8+ Simpson's diversity between patients and controls. Twenty-nine CD8+ CDR3 sequences were shared between patients and controls.

Researchers used genomic DNA as the template to profile TCR beta VDJ and CDR3. TCRdb processed the reads anew with MiXCR; each CDR3 protein has one entry. The profile covers hundreds of thousands of distinct CDR3 sequences, with around 68% appearing a single time and 3% to 5% taken by the ten largest. Germline loops: CDR1 KGHSH, CDR2 LQKENI. The CDR3 covers 14 residues. V gave up 3 bases and J gave up 4 bases, with 9 bases separating them. The chain is built from TRBV18 and TRBJ1-4; D not resolved. This receptor was taken from a human donor in good health, serving as a control. The sample was sorted CD4+, CD8+, or CD8+CD57+ T cells (not recorded which) from PBMCs. CDR3 bases: TGTGCCAGCTCACCGACGGTGGGTAATGAAAAACTGTTTTTT. Residues: CASSPTVGNEKLFF.